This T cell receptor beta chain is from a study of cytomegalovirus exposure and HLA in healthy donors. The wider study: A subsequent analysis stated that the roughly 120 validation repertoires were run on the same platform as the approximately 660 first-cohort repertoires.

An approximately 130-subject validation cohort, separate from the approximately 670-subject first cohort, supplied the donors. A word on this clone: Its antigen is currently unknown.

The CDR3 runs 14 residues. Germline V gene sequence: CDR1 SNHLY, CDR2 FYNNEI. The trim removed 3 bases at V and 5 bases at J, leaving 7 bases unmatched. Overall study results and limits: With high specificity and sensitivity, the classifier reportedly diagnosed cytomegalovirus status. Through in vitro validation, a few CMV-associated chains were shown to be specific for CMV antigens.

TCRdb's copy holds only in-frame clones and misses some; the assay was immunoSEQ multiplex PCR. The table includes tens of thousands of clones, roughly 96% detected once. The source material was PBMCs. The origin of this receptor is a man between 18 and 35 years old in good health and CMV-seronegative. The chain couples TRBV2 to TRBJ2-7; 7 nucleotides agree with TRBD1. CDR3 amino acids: CASSDRQGQNEQYF. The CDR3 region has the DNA TGTGCCAGCAGTGATCGACAGGGCCAGAACGAGCAGTACTTC.